This entry features one T cell receptor beta chain sequence. What antigen it recognizes has not been identified. No quality values exist for individual bases; no much larger clone is one base distant. Patients chosen for sequencing had shown expansion of CD8+CD57+ cells by flow cytometry. Every patient had severe acquired aplastic anemia, diagnosed using the International Study of Aplastic Anemia and Agranulocytosis and Camitta criteria. No therapy had been received by the patients at the time of blood sampling. In the study, sorted CD4+ and CD8+ blood T cells from patients with severe aplastic anemia and from healthy subjects underwent deep sequencing of TCR repertoires. Patients were enrolled in the USA under clinicaltrials.gov protocols 00001620, 01623167, 00001397, 00071045, 00081523 and 00961064. Ficoll-Paque density gradient centrifugation was used to isolate peripheral blood mononuclear cells. Before DNA extraction, CD4+ and CD8+ T cells were sorted by FACS or by magnetic beads.

This specimen belongs to a study of CD8+CD57+ T cells in acquired aplastic anemia (dated by TCRdb to 2016 to 2019). Turning to the overall study: DNA extracted from sorted CD4+ and CD8+ cells had a mean of approximately 3.4 ug, with a range of roughly 0.2 to 27.4 ug. CD8+CD57+ expansion was defined as frequency above the mean frequency observed in healthy subjects. Study-wide conclusions, independent of this receptor: Nearly 30 CD8+ CDR3 sequences were found in both patients and controls but appeared to be highly expressed in patients and within the immunodominant clones of the patients. CD8+ Simpson's diversity did not differ significantly between patients and healthy controls (P=0.060).

In the germline V gene, CDR1 corresponds to SGHTA and CDR2 to FQGNSA. Between the V and J ends, shortened by 4 bases and 5 bases respectively, the junction contains 12 bases. Including the terminal cysteine and phenylalanine, the CDR3 comprises 15 residues. Only the CDR3 DNA is retained, 45 bases long and in frame from the first base. TCR beta VDJ combination and CDR3 sequence profiling used genomic DNA as the template. An Illumina HiSeq 2000 was used for TCR repertoire sequencing. Regarding the original processing steps: Repertoire assessment relied on Simpson's diversity index, CDR3 size and DJ length profiles, and TRBV/TRBJ rearrangement plots. The immunodominant clone was defined as the most abundant DNA sequence in deep sequencing data. CDR3 amino acid sequences were checked for sharing between subjects and were compared against published repertoires and the VDJdb database. TCRdb reworked the public reads: Q25 trimming with fastp, MiXCR clone assembly, productive beta chains retained. Records with the same CDR3 protein are collapsed into one entry carrying the most frequent genes and DNA. Clone size and V and J calls follow TCRdb, not the original study. In all, the sample holds under 350,000 distinct CDR3 sequences, and roughly 61% of those were seen once. The ten largest clones capture roughly 1.2% of the sample.

Sequenced sample: sorted CD4+, CD8+, or CD8+CD57+ T cells (not recorded which) from PBMCs. The receptor chain draws on TRBV7-2 and TRBJ1-6; D gene: possibly TRBD1, on 6 matching bases. The clonotype originates from a human donor with aplastic anemia. The CDR3 has the sequence CASSSRDTNNSPLHF. The DNA is TGTGCCAGCAGCTCCCGGGACACTAATAATTCACCCCTCCACTTT.